A selection of T cell receptor beta chains follows, all from one sample in a study of blood T cell repertoires in COVID-19. Clones were sequenced by immunoSEQ multiplex PCR, and TCRdb holds only the in-frame ones, with some missing. The sample has more than 250,000 clones, 70% to 90% seen once; the top ten hold roughly 5.3%. The specimen sequenced was PBMCs or T cells enriched from blood (not recorded which). These receptors all stem from a woman under 40 who had recovered from COVID-19. CDR3s leave out the opening cysteine and the closing phenylalanine or tryptophan.

j_call | v_call | cdr3_aa
TRBJ2-7 | TRBV18 | ASSTSQGPYEQY
TRBJ1-5 | TRBV14 | ASSQADRQKWCQPQH
TRBJ1-3 | TRBV4-2 | ASSHTVGDRSLNTIY
TRBJ2-7 | TRBV6-5 | ATSRGRFGYEQY
TRBJ2-7 | TRBV7-3 | ASSKDRGYEQY
TRBJ1-6 | TRBV7-8 | ASSLQGFSYNSPLH
TRBJ1-5 | TRBV19 | ASSRQGQGNQPQH
TRBJ2-5 | TRBV3-1/TRBV3-2 | ASSQGGAETQY
TRBJ1-5 | TRBV3-1/TRBV3-2 | ASSPPGDSNQPQH
TRBJ2-2 | TRBV4-2 | ASSPGGTGGVGELF
TRBJ1-2 | TRBV7-3 | ASSPSPGNGYT
TRBJ1-4 | TRBV21-1 | ASSPRGDSNEKLF
TRBJ2-5 | TRBV5-1 | ASSSTPLETQY
TRBJ2-7 | TRBV19 | ASSIGARYEQY
TRBJ2-7 | TRBV6-5 | ASSYSQGEQY
TRBJ1-1 | TRBV28 | ASTFSGGPHTEAF
TRBJ2-3 | TRBV28 | ASSTGGTSTDTQY
TRBJ1-6 | TRBV6-5 | ASRDRTYNSPLH
TRBJ1-1 | TRBV7-2 | ASSAILNTEAF
TRBJ1-5 | TRBV28 | ASSPPPDRDNQPQH
TRBJ1-2 | TRBV15 | ATSRDQRTLYGYT
TRBJ1-1 | TRBV20-1 | SASKLSATEAF
TRBJ1-4 | TRBV18 | ASSPPSVTTNEKLF
TRBJ1-2 | TRBV6-5 | ASSPQGDRGNGYT
TRBJ1-5 | TRBV27 | ASSYGPPGSNQPQH
TRBJ1-1 | TRBV11-2 | ASSFQGASTEAF
TRBJ2-7 | TRBV15 | ATSRDAGPYEQY
TRBJ2-3 | TRBV11-2 | ASSFLTGEFPDTQY
TRBJ1-2 | TRBV7-2 | ASSLLNRAGSISGGYT
TRBJ2-1 | TRBV5-5 | ASSFSGRGFEQF
TRBJ2-5 | TRBV2 | ASSSTSGGAETQY
TRBJ1-2 | TRBV5-1 | ASSLSSRSYGYT
TRBJ2-1 | TRBV13 | ASSLSSGYNEQF
TRBJ1-2 | TRBV5-1 | ASTGDSSNYGYT
TRBJ1-1 | TRBV7-9 | ASSFGQIAEAF
TRBJ2-5 | TRBV9 | ASSVGGQGQETQY
TRBJ1-1 | TRBV14 | ASSDRQVLLGDTEAF
TRBJ1-1 | TRBV18 | ASSSPGQGTEAF
TRBJ2-7 | TRBV9 | ASSADTDEQY